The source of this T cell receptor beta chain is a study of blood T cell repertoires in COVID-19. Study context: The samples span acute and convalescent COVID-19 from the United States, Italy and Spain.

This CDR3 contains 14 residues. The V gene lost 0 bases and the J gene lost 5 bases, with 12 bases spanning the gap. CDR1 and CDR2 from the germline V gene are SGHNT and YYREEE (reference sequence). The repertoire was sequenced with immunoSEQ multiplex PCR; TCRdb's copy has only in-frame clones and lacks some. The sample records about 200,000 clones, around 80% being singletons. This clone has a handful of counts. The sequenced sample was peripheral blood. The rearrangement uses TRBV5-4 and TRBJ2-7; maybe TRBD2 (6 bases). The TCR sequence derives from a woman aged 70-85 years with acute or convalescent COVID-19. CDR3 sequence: CASSLGGLPHEQYF. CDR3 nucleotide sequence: TGTGCCAGCAGCTTGGGGGGACTCCCTCACGAGCAGTACTTC. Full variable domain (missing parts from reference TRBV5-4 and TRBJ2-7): ETGVTQSPTHLIKTRGQQVTLRCSSQSGHNTVSWYQQALGQGPQFIFQYYREEENGRGNFPPRFSGLQFPNYSSELNVNALELDDSALYLCASSLGGLPHEQYFGPGTRLTVT.